This paragraph reports one T cell receptor beta chain. Which antigen it targets is not known. One base away there is no much larger clone; base qualities are not given. The entry originates in a study of blood T cell repertoires in COVID-19 (dated by TCRdb to about 2020). For the wider study: The collaborator samples originated in the United States, Italy and Spain and spanned the acute and convalescent phases of COVID-19. The prospective study material was composed of cDNA or gDNA derived from T cells, B-cell-depleted T cells, or PBMCs. The dataset comprised deeply sampled blood TCRbeta repertoires from subjects exposed to, actively infected with, or recovered from COVID-19. A freely available public database, intended as a resource for researchers studying the immune response to SARS-CoV-2, is where the repertoires were released. The samples were drawn from the first 160 participants of the ongoing ImmuneRACE study and from more than 1,000 subjects provided by 6 global collaborators. Sample metadata almost always included a de-identified subject ID, COVID-19 status, age in years and sex. Where available, HLA class I and class II types were obtained from metadata supplied by the sample provider rather than from assay-based typing. The paper as a whole reports these results and caveats: The amount of clinical and demographic metadata varied by source and participant and was provided uncurated.

At one collaborating source in Seattle, patients were enrolled during active infection and were followed longitudinally through the course of disease. Collaborating institutions collected whole blood in K2EDTA tubes following their own protocols. For TCRbeta analysis, collaborator samples were shipped as frozen whole blood, as isolated PBMCs, or as DNA extracted from either sample type. TCRbeta CDR3 regions were amplified from genomic DNA by means of the immunoSEQ Assay, a bias-controlled multiplex PCR. The original pipeline was this. Nucleated cell counts per sample were estimated from amplification of reference gene primers within the assay. To quantify the absolute abundance of each unique TCRbeta CDR3 rearrangement, sequence reads were collapsed and filtered. For each sample, productive Simpson clonality was calculated by taking the square root of Simpson's diversity index across productive rearrangements. TCRdb took over this immuneACCESS table, retaining in-frame rearrangements with V and J assigned. Such tables are incomplete; in checked studies, under half of the missing clones stem from an unresolved V gene, and the remainder is unexplained. The V and J calls and the clone size are those of that table, but D and trimming were determined from the DNA. This sample is represented by over 150,000 clones; around 81% of them were singletons. The ten largest clones represent around 12% of the sample.

CDR1 and CDR2 are read off the germline V gene as KGHSH and LQKENI. Germline trimming amounts to 4 bases on V and 0 bases on J, with 1 as the count of junction bases outside the gene matches. Counted from cysteine to phenylalanine, this CDR3 has 15 amino acids. Only the CDR3 DNA stays, 45 bases, in frame from base 1. The chain couples TRBV18 to TRBJ2-2; TRBD1 matches 8 bases in the middle. The sequence came from a woman older than 75 with COVID-19, enrolled during active disease. Sequencing was carried out using peripheral blood. The CDR3 sequence is CASSRGQANTGELFF. The sequenced DNA: TGTGCCAGCTCACGGGGACAGGCGAACACCGGGGAGCTGTTTTTT.